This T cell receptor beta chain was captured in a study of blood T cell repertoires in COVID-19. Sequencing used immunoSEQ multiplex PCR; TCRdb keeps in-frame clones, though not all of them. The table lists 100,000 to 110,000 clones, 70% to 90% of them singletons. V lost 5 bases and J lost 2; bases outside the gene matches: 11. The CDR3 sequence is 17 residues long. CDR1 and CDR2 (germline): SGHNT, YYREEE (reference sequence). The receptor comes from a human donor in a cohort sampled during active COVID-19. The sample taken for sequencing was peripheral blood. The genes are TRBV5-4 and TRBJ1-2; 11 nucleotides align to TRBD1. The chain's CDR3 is CASRSGQGAIRNYGYTF. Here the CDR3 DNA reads TGTGCCAGCAGGTCCGGACAGGGGGCAATCCGAAACTATGGCTACACCTTC.